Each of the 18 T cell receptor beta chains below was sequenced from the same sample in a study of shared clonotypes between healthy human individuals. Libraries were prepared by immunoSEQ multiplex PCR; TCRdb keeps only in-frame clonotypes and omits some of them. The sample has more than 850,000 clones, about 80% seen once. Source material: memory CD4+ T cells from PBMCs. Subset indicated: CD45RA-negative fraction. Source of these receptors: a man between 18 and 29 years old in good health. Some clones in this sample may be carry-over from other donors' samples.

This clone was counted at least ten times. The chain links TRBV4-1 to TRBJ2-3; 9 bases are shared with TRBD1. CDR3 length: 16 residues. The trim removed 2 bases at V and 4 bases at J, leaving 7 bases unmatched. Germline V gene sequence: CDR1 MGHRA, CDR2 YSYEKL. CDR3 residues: CASSQPSRDRADTQYF. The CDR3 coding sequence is TGCGCCAGCAGCCAACCGTCCCGGGACAGGGCAGATACGCAGTATTTT.

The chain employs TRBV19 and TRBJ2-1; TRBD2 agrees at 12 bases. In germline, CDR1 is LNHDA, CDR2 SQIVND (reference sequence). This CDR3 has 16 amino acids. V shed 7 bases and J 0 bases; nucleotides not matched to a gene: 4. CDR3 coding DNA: TGTGCCAGTAAGGGACTAGCGGGCGGCTCCTACAATGAGCAGTTCTTC. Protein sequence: CASKGLAGGSYNEQFF. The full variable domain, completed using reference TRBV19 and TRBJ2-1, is DGGITQSPKYLFRKEGQNVTLSCEQNLNHDAMYWYRQDPGQGLRLIYYSQIVNDFQKGDIAEGYSVSREKKESFPLTVTSAQKNPTAFYLCASKGLAGGSYNEQFFGPGTRLTVL.

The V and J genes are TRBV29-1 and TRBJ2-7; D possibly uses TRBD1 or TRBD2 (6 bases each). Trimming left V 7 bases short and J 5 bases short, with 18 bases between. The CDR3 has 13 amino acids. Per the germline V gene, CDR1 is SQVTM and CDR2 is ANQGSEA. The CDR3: CSGAVGGSNEQYF. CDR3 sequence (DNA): TGCAGCGGCGCGGTGGGGGGCAGCAACGAGCAGTACTTC.

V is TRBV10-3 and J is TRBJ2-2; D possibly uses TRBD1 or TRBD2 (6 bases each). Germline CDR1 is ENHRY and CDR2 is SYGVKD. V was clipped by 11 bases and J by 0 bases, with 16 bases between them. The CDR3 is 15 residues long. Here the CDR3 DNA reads TGTGCCGTAAGGGGGGCTAGCGCGAACACCGGGGAGCTGTTTTTT. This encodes CAVRGASANTGELFF.

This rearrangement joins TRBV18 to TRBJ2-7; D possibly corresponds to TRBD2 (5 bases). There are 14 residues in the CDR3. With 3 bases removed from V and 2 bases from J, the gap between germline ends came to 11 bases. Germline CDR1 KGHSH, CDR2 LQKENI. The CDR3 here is CASSPQYGAYEQYF. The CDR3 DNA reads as TGTGCCAGCTCACCTCAGTACGGGGCCTACGAGCAGTACTTC.

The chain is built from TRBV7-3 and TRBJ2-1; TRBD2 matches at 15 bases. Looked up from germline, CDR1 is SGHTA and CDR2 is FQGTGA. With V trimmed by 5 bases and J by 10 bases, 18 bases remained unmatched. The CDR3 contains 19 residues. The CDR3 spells CASSEKPGLAGGTSREQFF. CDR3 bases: TGTGCCAGCAGCGAGAAACCGGGACTAGCGGGAGGAACCTCACGGGAGCAGTTCTTC.

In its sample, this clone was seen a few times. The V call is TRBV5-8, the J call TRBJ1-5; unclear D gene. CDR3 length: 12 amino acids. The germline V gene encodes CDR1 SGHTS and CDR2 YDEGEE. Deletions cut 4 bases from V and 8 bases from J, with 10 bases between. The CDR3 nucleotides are TGTGCCAGCAGCCCGGGGAGAAAGCCCCAGCATTTT. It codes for CASSPGRKPQHF.

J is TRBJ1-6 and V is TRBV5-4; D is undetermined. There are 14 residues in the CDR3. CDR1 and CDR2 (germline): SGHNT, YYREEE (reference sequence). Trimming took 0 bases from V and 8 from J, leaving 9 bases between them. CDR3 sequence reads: CASSLEGGYSPLHF. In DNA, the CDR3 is TGTGCCAGCAGCTTGGAGGGAGGGTATTCACCCCTCCACTTT.

The CDR3 protein is CASKRVSTDTQYF. The CDR3 nucleotides read TGTGCCAGCAAACGGGTCAGCACAGATACGCAGTATTTT. The rearrangement joins TRBV6-1 to TRBJ2-3; D is unclear. V lost 7 bases and J 0 bases, leaving 8 bases between the germline ends. Germline CDR1 and CDR2: MNHNS and SASEGT. This CDR3 region has 13 residues.

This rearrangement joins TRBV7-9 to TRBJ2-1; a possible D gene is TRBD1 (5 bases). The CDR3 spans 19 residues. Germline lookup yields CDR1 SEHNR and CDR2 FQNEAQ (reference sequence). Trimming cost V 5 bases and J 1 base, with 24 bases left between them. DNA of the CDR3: TGTGCCAGCAGCGCGCCCCCCCGCCAGGGCCGGAGTTCCTACAATGAGCAGTTCTTC. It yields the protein CASSAPPRQGRSSYNEQFF.

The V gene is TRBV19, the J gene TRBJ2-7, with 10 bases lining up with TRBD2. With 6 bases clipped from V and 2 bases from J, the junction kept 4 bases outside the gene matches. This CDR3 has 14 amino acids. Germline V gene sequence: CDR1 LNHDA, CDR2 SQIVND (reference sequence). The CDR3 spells CASRSTSGPYEQYF. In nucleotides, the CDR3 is TGTGCCAGTAGGTCGACTAGCGGGCCCTACGAGCAGTACTTC.

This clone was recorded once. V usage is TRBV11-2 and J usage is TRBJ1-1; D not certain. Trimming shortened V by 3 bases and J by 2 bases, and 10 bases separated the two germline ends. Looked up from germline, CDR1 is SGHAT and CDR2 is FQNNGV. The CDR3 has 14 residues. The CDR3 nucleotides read TGTGCCAGCAGCTTGTCCGAGGGAAACACTGAAGCTTTCTTT. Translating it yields CASSLSEGNTEAFF.

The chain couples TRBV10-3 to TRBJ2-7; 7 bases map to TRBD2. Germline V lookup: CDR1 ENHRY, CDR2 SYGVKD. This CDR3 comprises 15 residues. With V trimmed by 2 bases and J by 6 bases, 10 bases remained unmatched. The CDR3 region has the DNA TGTGCCATCAGTGAGAGCCAGCGGGAATCGGTCGAGCAGTACTTC. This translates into CAISESQRESVEQYF.

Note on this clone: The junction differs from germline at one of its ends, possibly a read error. The CDR3 DNA sequence: TGTGCCAGCAGCCAACCCTCATTGGCGGATAGGGAGCAGCACTTC. Translated, it gives CASSQPSLADREQHF. This chain links TRBV4-2 with TRBJ2-7; maybe TRBD2 (5 bases). Germline V lookup: CDR1 LGHNA, CDR2 YNFKEQ. This CDR3 has 15 residues.

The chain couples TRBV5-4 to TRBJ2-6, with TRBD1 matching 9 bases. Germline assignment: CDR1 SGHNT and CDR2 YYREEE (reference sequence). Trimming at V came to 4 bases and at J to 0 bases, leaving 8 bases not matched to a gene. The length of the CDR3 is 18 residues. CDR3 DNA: TGTGCCAGCAGCCTAAAACAGGGGGCTGTCTCTGGGGCCAACGTCCTGACTTTC. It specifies CASSLKQGAVSGANVLTF. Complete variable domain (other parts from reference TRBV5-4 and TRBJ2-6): ETGVTQSPTHLIKTRGQQVTLRCSSQSGHNTVSWYQQALGQGPQFIFQYYREEENGRGNFPPRFSGLQFPNYSSELNVNALELDDSALYLCASSLKQGAVSGANVLTFGAGSRLTVL.

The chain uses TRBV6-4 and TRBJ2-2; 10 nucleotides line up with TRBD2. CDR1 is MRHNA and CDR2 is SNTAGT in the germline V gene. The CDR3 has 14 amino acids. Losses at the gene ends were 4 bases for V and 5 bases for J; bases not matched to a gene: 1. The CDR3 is CASSVAGGTGELFF. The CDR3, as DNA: TGTGCCAGCAGTGTAGCGGGAGGTACCGGGGAGCTGTTTTTT.

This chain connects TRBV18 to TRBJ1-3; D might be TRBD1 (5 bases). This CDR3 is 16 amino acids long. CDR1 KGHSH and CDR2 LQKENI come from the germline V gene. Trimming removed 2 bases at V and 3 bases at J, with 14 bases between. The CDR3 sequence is CASSPSRGTGGNTIYF. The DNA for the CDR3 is TGTGCCAGCTCACCAAGTCGCGGGACGGGTGGAAACACCATATATTTT.

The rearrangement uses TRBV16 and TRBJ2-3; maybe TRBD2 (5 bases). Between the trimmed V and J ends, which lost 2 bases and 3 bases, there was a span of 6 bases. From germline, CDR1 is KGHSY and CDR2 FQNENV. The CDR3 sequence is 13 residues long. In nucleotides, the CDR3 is TGTGCCAGCAGCCAAACTAGGACAGATACGCAGTATTTT. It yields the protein CASSQTRTDTQYF.